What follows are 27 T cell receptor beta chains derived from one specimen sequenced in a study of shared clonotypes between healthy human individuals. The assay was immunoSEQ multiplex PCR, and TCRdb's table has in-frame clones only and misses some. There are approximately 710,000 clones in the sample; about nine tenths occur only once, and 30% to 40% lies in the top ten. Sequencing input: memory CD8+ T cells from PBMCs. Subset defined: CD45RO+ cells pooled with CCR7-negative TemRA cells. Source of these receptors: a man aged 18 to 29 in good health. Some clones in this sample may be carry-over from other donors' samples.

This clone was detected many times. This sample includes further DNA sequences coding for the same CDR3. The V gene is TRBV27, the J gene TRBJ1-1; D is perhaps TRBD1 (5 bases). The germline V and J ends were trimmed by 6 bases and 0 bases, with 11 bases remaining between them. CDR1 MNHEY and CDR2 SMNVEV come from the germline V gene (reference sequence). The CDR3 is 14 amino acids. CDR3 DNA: TGTGCCAGCAGCTTTGGGGGGATGAACACTGAAGCTTTCTTT. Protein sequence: CASSFGGMNTEAFF.

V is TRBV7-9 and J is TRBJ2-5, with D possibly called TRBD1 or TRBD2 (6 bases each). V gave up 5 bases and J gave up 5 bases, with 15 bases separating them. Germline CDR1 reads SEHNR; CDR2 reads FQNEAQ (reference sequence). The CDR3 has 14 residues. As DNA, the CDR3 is TGTGCCAGCAGCCCCCCGGGGGCGGAGGAGACCCAGTACTTC. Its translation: CASSPPGAEETQYF.

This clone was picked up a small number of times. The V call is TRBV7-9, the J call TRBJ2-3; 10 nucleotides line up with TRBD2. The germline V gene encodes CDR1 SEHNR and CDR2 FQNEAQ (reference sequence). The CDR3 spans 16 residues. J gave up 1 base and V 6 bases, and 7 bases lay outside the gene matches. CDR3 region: CASRDGLAVGTDTQYF. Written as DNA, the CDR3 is TGTGCCAGCAGGGATGGACTAGCGGTGGGCACAGATACGCAGTATTTT.

CDR3 protein: CATSRGRQGGDEQFF. The CDR3 DNA is TGTGCCACCAGCAGAGGAAGGCAGGGGGGCGATGAGCAGTTCTTC. V and J are TRBV15 and TRBJ2-1; D might be TRBD1 (7 bases). Germline V gene sequence: CDR1 LNHNV, CDR2 YYDKDF (reference sequence). This CDR3 region has 15 residues. Trimming removed 1 base at V and 8 bases at J, with 15 bases between.

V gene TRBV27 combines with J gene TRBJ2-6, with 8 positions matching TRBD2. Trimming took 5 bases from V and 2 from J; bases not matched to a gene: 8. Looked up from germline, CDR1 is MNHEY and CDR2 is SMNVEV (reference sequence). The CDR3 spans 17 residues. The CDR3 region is CASSLVSGIAGANVLTF. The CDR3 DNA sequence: TGTGCCAGCAGTCTCGTTAGCGGGATTGCTGGGGCCAACGTCCTGACTTTC.

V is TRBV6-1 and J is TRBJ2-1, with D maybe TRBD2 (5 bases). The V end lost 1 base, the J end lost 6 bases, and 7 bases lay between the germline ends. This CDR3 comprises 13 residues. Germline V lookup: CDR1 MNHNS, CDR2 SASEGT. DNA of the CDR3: TGTGCCAGCAGTGAAGGGGGAGTCAATGAGCAGTTCTTC. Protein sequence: CASSEGGVNEQFF.

CDR3 in amino acids: CASSLSRGLGTEAFF. The CDR3 bases are TGTGCCAGCAGTTTAAGCCGGGGCCTGGGCACTGAAGCTTTCTTT. This chain uses TRBV27 with TRBJ1-1, with D perhaps TRBD1 (5 bases). The CDR3 length is 15 residues. The V gene's germline CDR1 is MNHEY and CDR2 SMNVEV (reference sequence). Trimming stripped 2 bases from V and 4 bases from J, with 14 bases between.

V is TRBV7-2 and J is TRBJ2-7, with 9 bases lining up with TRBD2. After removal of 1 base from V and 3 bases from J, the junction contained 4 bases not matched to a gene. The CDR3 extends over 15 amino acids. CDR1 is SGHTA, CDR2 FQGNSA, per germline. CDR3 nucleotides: TGTGCCAGCAGCTTAGAGATGACTAGCGGCTACGAGCAGTACTTC. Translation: CASSLEMTSGYEQYF.

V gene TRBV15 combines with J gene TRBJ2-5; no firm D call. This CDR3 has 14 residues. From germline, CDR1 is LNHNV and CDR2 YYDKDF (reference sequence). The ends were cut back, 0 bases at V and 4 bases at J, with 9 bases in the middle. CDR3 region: CATSREAGGETQYF. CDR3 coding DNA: TGTGCCACCAGCAGAGAGGCAGGCGGAGAGACCCAGTACTTC.

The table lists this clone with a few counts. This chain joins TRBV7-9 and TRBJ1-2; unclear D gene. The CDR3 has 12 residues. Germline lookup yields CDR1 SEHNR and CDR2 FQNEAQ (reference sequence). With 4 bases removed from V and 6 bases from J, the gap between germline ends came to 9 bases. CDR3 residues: CASSSATDGYTF. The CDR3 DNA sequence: TGTGCCAGCAGCTCCGCGACGGATGGCTACACCTTC.

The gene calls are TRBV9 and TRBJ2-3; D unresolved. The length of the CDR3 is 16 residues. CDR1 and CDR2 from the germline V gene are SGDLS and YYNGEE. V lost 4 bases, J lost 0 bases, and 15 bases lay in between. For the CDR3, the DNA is TGTGCCAGCAGCCTACGTAAAGAGGATAGCACAGATACGCAGTATTTT. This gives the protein CASSLRKEDSTDTQYF. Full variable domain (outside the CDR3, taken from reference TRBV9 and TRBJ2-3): DSGVTQTPKHLITATGQRVTLRCSPRSGDLSVYWYQQSLDQGLQFLIQYYNGEERAKGNILERFSAQQFPDLHSELNLSSLELGDSALYFCASSLRKEDSTDTQYFGPGTRLTVL.

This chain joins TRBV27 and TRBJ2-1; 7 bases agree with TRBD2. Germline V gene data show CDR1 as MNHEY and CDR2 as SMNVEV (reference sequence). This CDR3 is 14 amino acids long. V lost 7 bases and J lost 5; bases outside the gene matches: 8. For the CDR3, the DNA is TGTGCCAGCAAATGGGGCGGGAGCAACAATGAGCAGTTCTTC. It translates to CASKWGGSNNEQFF.

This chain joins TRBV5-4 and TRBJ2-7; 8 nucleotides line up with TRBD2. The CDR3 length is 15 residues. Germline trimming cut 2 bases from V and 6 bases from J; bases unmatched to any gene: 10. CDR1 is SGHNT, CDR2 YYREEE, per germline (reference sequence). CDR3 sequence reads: CASSFNGRVLGEQYF. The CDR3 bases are TGTGCCAGCAGCTTTAACGGGAGGGTTCTGGGCGAGCAGTACTTC.

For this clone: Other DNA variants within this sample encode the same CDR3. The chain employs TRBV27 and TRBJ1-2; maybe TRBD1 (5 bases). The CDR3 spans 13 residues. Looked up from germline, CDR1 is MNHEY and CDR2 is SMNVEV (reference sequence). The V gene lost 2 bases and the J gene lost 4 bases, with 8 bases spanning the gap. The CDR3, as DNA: TGTGCCAGCAGTTTAGGGGGGAGCTATGGCTACACCTTC. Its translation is CASSLGGSYGYTF.

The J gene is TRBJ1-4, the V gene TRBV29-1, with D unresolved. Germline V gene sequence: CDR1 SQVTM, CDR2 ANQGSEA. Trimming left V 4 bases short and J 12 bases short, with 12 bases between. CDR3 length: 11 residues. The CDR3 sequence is CSVVLEFELFF. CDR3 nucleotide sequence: TGCAGCGTTGTCCTAGAGTTCGAACTGTTTTTT.

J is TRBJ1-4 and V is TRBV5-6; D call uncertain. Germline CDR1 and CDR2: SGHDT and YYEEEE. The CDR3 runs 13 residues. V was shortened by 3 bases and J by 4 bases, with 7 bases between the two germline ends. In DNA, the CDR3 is TGTGCCAGCAGCTGGACCTATAATGAAAAACTGTTTTTT. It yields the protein CASSWTYNEKLFF.

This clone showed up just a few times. The CDR3 spells CASSGLMGYTF. The CDR3 DNA sequence: TGTGCCAGCAGTGGGTTGATGGGCTACACCTTC. The chain employs TRBV6-5 and TRBJ1-2, with D unresolved. Germline CDR1 MNHEY, CDR2 SVGAGI. V was trimmed by 5 bases and J by 8 bases, leaving 9 bases between them. This CDR3 region has 11 residues.

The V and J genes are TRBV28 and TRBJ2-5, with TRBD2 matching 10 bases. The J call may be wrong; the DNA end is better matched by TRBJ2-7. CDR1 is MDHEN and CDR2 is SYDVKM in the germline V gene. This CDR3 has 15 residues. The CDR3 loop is CASSLTPSGSHEQYF. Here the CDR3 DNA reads TGTGCCAGCAGCCTGACTCCTAGCGGGAGCCACGAGCAGTACTTC.

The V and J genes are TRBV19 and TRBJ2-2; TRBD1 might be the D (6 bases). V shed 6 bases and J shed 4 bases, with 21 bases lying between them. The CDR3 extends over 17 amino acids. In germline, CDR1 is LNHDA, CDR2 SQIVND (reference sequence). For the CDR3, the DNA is TGTGCCAGTAGGCTATCCTCCACAGGGTTAGGCACCGGGGAGCTGTTTTTT. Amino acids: CASRLSSTGLGTGELFF.

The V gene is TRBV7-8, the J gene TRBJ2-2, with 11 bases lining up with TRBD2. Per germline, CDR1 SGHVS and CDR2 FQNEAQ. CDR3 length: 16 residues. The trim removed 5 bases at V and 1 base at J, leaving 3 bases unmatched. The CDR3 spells CASSPGLAGNTGELFF. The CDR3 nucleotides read TGTGCCAGCAGCCCCGGACTAGCGGGGAACACCGGGGAGCTGTTTTTT.

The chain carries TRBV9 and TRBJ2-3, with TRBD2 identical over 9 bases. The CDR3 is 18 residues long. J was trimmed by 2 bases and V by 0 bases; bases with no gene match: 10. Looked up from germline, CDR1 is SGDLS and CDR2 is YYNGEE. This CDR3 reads CASSVVISGSDLTDTQYF. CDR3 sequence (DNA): TGTGCCAGCAGCGTAGTTATTAGCGGGAGCGACCTCACAGATACGCAGTATTTT. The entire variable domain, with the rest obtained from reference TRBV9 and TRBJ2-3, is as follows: DSGVTQTPKHLITATGQRVTLRCSPRSGDLSVYWYQQSLDQGLQFLIQYYNGEERAKGNILERFSAQQFPDLHSELNLSSLELGDSALYFCASSVVISGSDLTDTQYFGPGTRLTVL.

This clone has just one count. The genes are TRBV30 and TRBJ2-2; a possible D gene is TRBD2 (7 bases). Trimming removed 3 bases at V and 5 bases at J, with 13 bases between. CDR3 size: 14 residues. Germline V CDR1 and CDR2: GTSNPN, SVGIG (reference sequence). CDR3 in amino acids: CAWSQRGGTGELFF. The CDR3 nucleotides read TGTGCCTGGAGCCAAAGGGGGGGAACCGGGGAGCTGTTTTTT.

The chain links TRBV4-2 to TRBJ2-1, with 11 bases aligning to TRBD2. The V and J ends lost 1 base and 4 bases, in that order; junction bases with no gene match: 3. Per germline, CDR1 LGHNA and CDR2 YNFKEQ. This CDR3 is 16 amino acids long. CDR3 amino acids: CASSQVAGGTYNEQFF. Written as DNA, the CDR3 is TGTGCCAGCAGCCAAGTAGCGGGAGGGACATACAATGAGCAGTTCTTC.

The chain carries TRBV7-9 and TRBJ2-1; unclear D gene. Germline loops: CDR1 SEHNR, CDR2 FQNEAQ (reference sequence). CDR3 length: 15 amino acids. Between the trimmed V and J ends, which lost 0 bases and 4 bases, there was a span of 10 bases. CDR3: CASSLATGEYNEQFF. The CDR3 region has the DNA TGTGCCAGCAGCTTAGCTACCGGCGAATACAATGAGCAGTTCTTC.

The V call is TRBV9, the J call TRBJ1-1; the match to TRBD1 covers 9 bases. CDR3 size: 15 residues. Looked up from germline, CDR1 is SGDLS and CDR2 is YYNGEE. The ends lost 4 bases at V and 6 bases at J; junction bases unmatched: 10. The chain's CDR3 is CASSSIVRQGAEAFF. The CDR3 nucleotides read TGTGCCAGCAGCTCTATCGTGAGACAGGGGGCTGAAGCTTTCTTT.

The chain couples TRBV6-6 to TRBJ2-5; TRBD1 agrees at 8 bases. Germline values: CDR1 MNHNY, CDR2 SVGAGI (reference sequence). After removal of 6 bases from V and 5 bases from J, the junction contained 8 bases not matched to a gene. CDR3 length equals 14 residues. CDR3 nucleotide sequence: TGTGCCAGCAGCTGGCTTCAGGGGGCGGAGACCCAGTACTTC. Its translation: CASSWLQGAETQYF.

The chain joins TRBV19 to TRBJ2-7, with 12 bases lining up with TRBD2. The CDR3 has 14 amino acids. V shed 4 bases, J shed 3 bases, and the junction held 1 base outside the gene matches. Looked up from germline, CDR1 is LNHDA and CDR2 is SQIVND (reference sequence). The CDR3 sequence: CASSRTSGDYEQYF. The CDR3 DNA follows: TGTGCCAGTAGTAGGACTAGCGGGGACTACGAGCAGTACTTC.